The source of this T cell receptor (beta chain) is a study of blood T cell repertoires in COVID-19 (dated by TCRdb to about 2020). About the full investigation: Collaborator samples came from the United States, Italy and Spain and covered acute and convalescent phases of COVID-19. The material from the prospective study consisted of cDNA or gDNA derived from T cells, B-cell-depleted T cells, or PBMCs. Deeply sampled blood TCRbeta repertoires from subjects exposed to, actively infected with, or recovered from COVID-19 were included in the dataset. The repertoires were made available in a free public database intended to serve as a resource for research on the immune response to SARS-CoV-2. The samples were drawn from two sources: the first 160 participants of the ongoing ImmuneRACE study, and 1,200 or so subjects contributed by 6 global collaborators. The sample metadata nearly always contained a de-identified subject ID, COVID-19 status, age in years and sex. Where HLA class I and class II types were available, the types were taken from metadata supplied by the sample provider, not from assay-based typing.

TCRbeta CDR3 regions were amplified from genomic DNA using the immunoSEQ Assay, a bias-controlled multiplex PCR. As for the authors' bioinformatics: Within the assay, amplification of reference gene primers was used to estimate how many nucleated cells each sample contained. Sequence reads were collapsed and filtered to measure the absolute abundance of every unique TCRbeta CDR3 rearrangement. Productive Simpson clonality was computed per sample as the square root of Simpson's diversity index over productive rearrangements. Entries here come from immuneACCESS through TCRdb and include only in-frame sequences with V and J called. Some clones fail to appear in such tables; in the studies checked, an unresolved V gene covers under half of the shortfall, and the cause of the remainder is unknown. V and J calls and clone size follow that table, whereas D and trimming were derived from the DNA. Within this sample are roughly 38,000 clones, with under 90% of them counted one time only. In total, the top ten clones hold 9% to 13% of the sample.

Regarding this clone: The target of this receptor is not known. No much larger clonotype is one base removed from it; base qualities were not supplied.

The collaborating institutions used their own protocols to collect whole blood in K2EDTA tubes. For TCRbeta analysis, collaborators shipped samples in one of three forms: frozen whole blood, isolated PBMCs, or DNA extracted from either of those sample types. Study-wide findings and limitations: Clinical and demographic metadata were provided uncurated, with the amount varying by source and participant.

The germline V gene gives CDR1 as SGDLS and CDR2 as YYNGEE. V trim: 4 bases; J trim: 0 bases; unmatched bases: 10. The CDR3 measures 18 amino acids from cysteine to phenylalanine. The sequence is cut down to CDR3 DNA, 54 bases in frame from base 1. What was sequenced was peripheral blood. The chain couples TRBV9 to TRBJ1-5; 10 bases in the middle match TRBD1. The source of this sequence is a man aged 70-80 years with acute or convalescent COVID-19. CDR3 reads: CASSPGTGDLYSNQPQHF. The DNA reads as follows: TGTGCCAGCAGCCCAGGGACAGGGGATCTTTATAGCAATCAGCCCCAGCATTTT.